This T cell receptor beta chain was recorded in a study of blood T cells in healthy people across ages (dated by TCRdb to about 2015). With respect to the entire study: In model experiments, roughly one uniquely barcoded TCR beta cDNA molecule per two T cells was captured by template switching. Age-related changes in TCR beta repertoire diversity were measured in the study by deep sequencing normalized with unique cDNA molecular identifiers. Donors were grouped into four age groups: young (average approximately 15 years), middle-aged (around 39), aged (around 56) and long-lived (around 80). To avoid experimental bias, donors of different ages were distributed randomly across sequencing lanes. Two additional independent replicas of 1 million unique cDNA reads from the same blood draw were analyzed for two donors (one aged 18 to 30 and one aged 80 or older). Beyond this particular receptor, the publication reports: There was a strong correlation between observed TCR beta diversity and the percentage of naive T cells measured by flow cytometry. Because profiling used bulk unsorted PBMCs, naive and antigen-experienced compartments could not be compared conclusively. The long-lived group showed more naive CD4+ T cells, fewer expanded clones and increased TCR diversity than the aged group, suggesting age selection. Estimates of total diversity based on one million sequenced T cells were considered lower bounds and underestimates. Observed TCR beta diversity per million T cells fell roughly linearly with age, and a significant reduction was already apparent by age about 38. Because donor CMV infection status was unknown, age-related changes in expanded clonotypes were potentially confounded.

Libraries were constructed by 5' RACE. The data were produced on an Illumina HiSeq 2500. A second about 7 to 12 cycle PCR used a sample-barcoded 5' primer and a J-beta primer mix. A template-switch 5' adaptor carrying 12 random nucleotides introduced a unique molecular identifier onto each TCR beta cDNA molecule. Each sample yielded at least 2.5 million CDR3-containing paired-end reads. The Mint cDNA synthesis kit, primed by a TRBC-specific oligonucleotide, was used to synthesize first-strand cDNA from all RNA. Following uracil-DNA glycosylase treatment, all cDNA underwent a first 18-cycle PCR with the universal primers M1SS and BC2_uni_R. Per the original workflow: Normalization of each sample was performed by random selection of 1 million high-quality reads, each carrying a distinct molecular identifier. Reads sharing molecular identifiers were discarded rather than binned into consensus sequences. MiTCR, with a Q25 quality threshold and the strictest error-elimination algorithm, was used for CDR3 identification, clonotype clustering and error correction. Lower-bound total TCR beta diversity was estimated with a nonparametric unseen species model using Euler transformation. TCRdb ran its own pipeline on the public reads, namely fastp trimming at Q25 and MiXCR clone calling, and kept in-frame beta chains. Every entry covers one CDR3 protein and lists the most common genes and DNA from its rows. What appears here as the V and J calls and clone size reflects TCRdb's work, not the paper's. The sample includes about 970,000 distinct CDR3 sequences, with around 54% observed a single time. 20% to 25% of the sample is in the top ten clones.

Remarks on this clonotype: Its specific antigen is unknown. No base-level quality is on record; no much larger clone is a single base apart.

Donors were a few dozen systemically healthy Caucasian individuals from Russia aged roughly 6 to 90 years. Each donor gave about 9.7 milliliters of peripheral blood, drawn into EDTA-treated Vacutainer tubes. PBMCs were isolated by Ficoll-Paque density-gradient centrifugation, with at least 6 million obtained per sample. Trizol reagent was used to extract total RNA from the PBMCs, yielding at least 6 micrograms per sample. For every donor, flow cytometry on a PBMC aliquot measured the percentage of naive CD45RAhigh/CD27high T cells. CDR3 length: 14 amino acids, cysteine to phenylalanine. Only the CDR3 portion is preserved as DNA: 42 bases, with reading frame beginning at the first base. Taken from the germline V gene (reference sequence), the CDR1 and CDR2 loops are SEHNR and FQNEAQ. V and J are truncated by 4 bases and 7 bases respectively, leaving an intervening sequence of 14 bases.

This sequence uses TRBV7-9 and TRBJ1-5; the D gene is possibly TRBD1, with 5 bases matching. This receptor was obtained from a woman aged 55-75 years in good health. Sequences were obtained from blood. The nucleotide sequence reads as follows: TGTGCCAGCAGCTCCGCGCGGGGGAGGCAGCCCCAGCATTTT. This codes for CASSSARGRQPQHF. The full variable domain, completed from the reference TRBV7-9 and TRBJ1-5 proteins outside the CDR3, reads DTGVSQNPRHKITKRGQNVTFRCDPISEHNRLYWYRQTLGQGPEFLTYFQNEAQLEKSRLLSDRFSAERPKGSFSTLEIQRTEQGDSAMYLCASSSARGRQPQHFGDGTRLSIL.